This T cell receptor beta chain stems from a study of sequential checkpoint blockade in melanoma. CDR1 and CDR2 (germline): MNHEY, SMNVEV (reference sequence). Trimming removed 4 bases from V and 7 bases from J; junction bases left unmatched: 4. The CDR3 has 13 residues. Data came from immunoSEQ multiplex PCR; TCRdb stores just in-frame clones and leaves some out. The table lists under 4,000 clones, 60% to 70% of them singletons, with more than 20% in the top ten. Regarding treatment: randomized to nivolumab then ipilimumab (arm A) or the reverse (arm B). This clone rates as large. The origin of this receptor is a human donor with melanoma. The genes are TRBV27 and TRBJ2-7, with 10 positions matching TRBD1. Sequencing was performed on CD8+ T cells sorted from blood (inferred from file names), taken from a patient given nivolumab and ipilimumab in sequence. CDR3 sequence: CASSSTGGGEQYF. In nucleotides, the CDR3 is TGTGCCAGCAGTTCGACAGGGGGCGGAGAGCAGTACTTC.